These 29 T cell receptor beta chains share one sample of origin, sequenced in a study of human T cells and chemical hapten exposure. Time point here: patch test 2, 6 weeks after DPC sensitization. The treatment was: therapeutic diphenylcyclopropenone sensitization with weekly scalp DPC. From the RACE reads, TCRdb called clonotypes with MiXCR, one entry per CDR3 protein. This table has about 73,000 distinct CDR3 sequences, around 7.9% appearing once. Sequenced material: whole blood, taken in connection with sensitization to the hapten diphenylcyclopropenone (DPC). Every receptor here comes from a woman between 45 and 60 years old with alopecia areata. Some clones in this sample may be carry-over from other donors' samples.

In this sample, this clonotype turned up a few times. The J gene is TRBJ2-2, the V gene TRBV7-9; D possibly corresponds to TRBD1 (6 bases). This CDR3 is built from 15 residues. CDR1 SEHNR and CDR2 FQNEAQ come from the germline V gene (reference sequence). V lost 8 bases and J lost 1, with 14 bases in between. In DNA form, the CDR3 reads TGTGCCAGCCCCTCCCCGGGACAGAACACCGGGGAGCTGTTTTTT. This codes for CASPSPGQNTGELFF.

This clonotype was seen more than once but under ten times. The chain recombines TRBV20-1 with TRBJ2-7; 7 bases agree with TRBD1. Germline lookup yields CDR1 DFQATT and CDR2 SNEGSKA (reference sequence). V was pared by 3 bases and J by 4 bases, with 12 bases of the junction left unmatched. The CDR3 spans 15 residues. CDR3 sequence: CSASSDRTNLYEQYF. The CDR3 bases are TGCAGTGCTAGTTCGGACAGGACCAACCTTTACGAGCAGTACTTC.

The chain links TRBV6-2 or TRBV6-3 to TRBJ1-5, with D perhaps TRBD1 (5 bases). Germline CDR1 MNHEY, CDR2 SVGEGT. The CDR3 spans 15 residues. Between the trimmed V and J ends, which lost 5 bases and 6 bases, there was a span of 17 bases. Written as DNA, the CDR3 is TGTGCCAGCAGTCTATTTGGCCAGGGAACTCAGCCCCAGCATTTT. It encodes CASSLFGQGTQPQHF.

The rearrangement uses TRBV25-1 and TRBJ2-7; D might be TRBD2 (7 bases). The CDR3 length is 16 residues. Trimming removed 5 bases at V and 5 bases at J, with 22 bases between. Germline V CDR1 and CDR2: MGHDK, SYGVNS. CDR3 loop: CASSPWGGSGGHEQYF. The DNA of the CDR3 is TGTGCCAGCAGTCCATGGGGAGGATCGGGGGGCCACGAGCAGTACTTC.

This clonotype was found many times. The chain is built from TRBV7-2 and TRBJ2-1, with 8 bases aligning to TRBD2. Germline V gene data show CDR1 as SGHTA and CDR2 as FQGNSA. CDR3 length: 13 amino acids. V lost 10 bases, J lost 8 bases, and 10 bases stayed unmatched. This CDR3 reads CANPRGGWDEQFF. DNA for the CDR3: TGTGCCAACCCCCGGGGGGGGTGGGATGAGCAGTTCTTC. Filled out from reference TRBV7-2 and TRBJ2-1, the complete variable domain reads GAGVSQSPSNKVTEKGKDVELRCDPISGHTALYWYRQSLGQGLEFLIYFQGNSAPDKSGLPSDRFSAERTGGSVSTLTIQRTQQEDSAVYLCANPRGGWDEQFFGPGTRLTVL.

This clonotype has more than one count but fewer than ten. This sequence joins TRBV14 and TRBJ2-4; 8 nucleotides agree with TRBD1. With 4 bases clipped from V and 6 bases from J, the junction kept 5 bases outside the gene matches. The germline V gene has CDR1 SGHDN and CDR2 FVKESK. The CDR3 sequence is 14 residues long. The CDR3 DNA follows: TGTGCCAGCAGCCCCCGACAGGGGCTAAACATTCAGTACTTC. Residues: CASSPRQGLNIQYF.

This clonotype was counted between two and nine times. The chain is built from TRBV5-1 and TRBJ2-1, with D possibly called TRBD1 or TRBD2 (5 bases each). Trimming took 4 bases from V and 1 from J, leaving 12 bases between them. Germline loops: CDR1 SGHRS, CDR2 YFSETQ. This CDR3 comprises 15 residues. The CDR3 nucleotides read TGCGCCAGCAGCACGACGGGGACGTCCTACAATGAGCAGTTCTTC. It is translated as CASSTTGTSYNEQFF.

This rearrangement joins TRBV11-2 to TRBJ2-3; 10 positions agree with TRBD1. V trimming: 5 bases; J trimming: 0 bases; junction bases outside the gene matches: 5. The CDR3 extends over 16 amino acids. Germline CDR1 is SGHAT and CDR2 is FQNNGV. The CDR3 sequence is CASSQDRGLSTDTQYF. In DNA form, the CDR3 reads TGTGCCAGCAGCCAAGACAGGGGGCTTAGCACAGATACGCAGTATTTT.

This clonotype was found many times. The CDR3 is CSATGLAIGTDTQYF. The CDR3 nucleotides are TGCAGTGCTACCGGACTAGCGATTGGGACAGATACGCAGTATTTT. The rearrangement joins TRBV20-1 to TRBJ2-3, with 9 bases lining up with TRBD2. Germline lookup yields CDR1 DFQATT and CDR2 SNEGSKA (reference sequence). CDR3 length: 15 amino acids. The V gene end was trimmed by 4 bases and the J gene end by 3 bases; junction bases not matched to a gene: 8.

The chain recombines TRBV12-3 or TRBV12-4 with TRBJ1-4, with 9 bases matching TRBD1. J was trimmed by 7 bases and V by 6 bases; bases with no gene match: 3. This CDR3 contains 13 residues. The CDR3 nucleotides read TGTGCCAGCAGACAGGGGGCTACTGAAAAACTGTTTTTT. This translates into CASRQGATEKLFF.

The V call is TRBV4-2, the J call TRBJ2-3, with unresolved D. Germline CDR1 is LGHNA and CDR2 is YNFKEQ. The CDR3 has 15 residues. The V and J ends lost 4 bases and 2 bases respectively, with 13 bases between them. CDR3 nucleotides: TGTGCCAGCAGCCGGATCGTCAGGATCACAGATACGCAGTATTTT. This encodes CASSRIVRITDTQYF.

The V gene is TRBV12-3 or TRBV12-4, the J gene TRBJ1-1, with unresolved D. CDR3 length: 15 amino acids. Trimming took 3 bases from V and 5 from J, leaving 16 bases between them. CDR3 loop: CASSLSGEGWTEAFF. CDR3 nucleotide sequence: TGTGCCAGCAGTTTGTCGGGCGAGGGATGGACTGAAGCTTTCTTT.

The chain couples TRBV7-9 to TRBJ1-2; the match to TRBD1 covers 7 bases. Trimming at V came to 0 bases and at J to 2 bases, leaving 3 bases not matched to a gene. Per germline, CDR1 SEHNR and CDR2 FQNEAQ (reference sequence). The CDR3 length is 15 residues. As DNA, the CDR3 is TGTGCCAGCAGCTTAGCATCGGGACAGAACTATGGCTACACCTTC. Amino acid sequence: CASSLASGQNYGYTF.

This clonotype was seen repeatedly, ten times or more. The V call is TRBV9, the J call TRBJ2-3; D is possibly TRBD1 (6 bases). The CDR3 runs to 16 residues. V lost 0 bases, J lost 0 bases, and 11 bases lay in between. Germline assignment: CDR1 SGDLS and CDR2 YYNGEE. The CDR3 nucleotides are TGTGCCAGCAGCGTAGGAGGGGGTCTAAGCACAGATACGCAGTATTTT. It encodes CASSVGGGLSTDTQYF.

This clonotype was recorded at least ten times. The J gene is TRBJ2-5, the V gene TRBV5-5; a weak D match, TRBD2 (5 bases). Trimming shortened V by 0 bases and J by 5 bases, and 14 bases separated the two germline ends. Germline CDR1 is SGHKS and CDR2 is YYEKEE (reference sequence). The CDR3 is 15 residues long. The CDR3 is CASSLAKLRGETQYF. The CDR3 DNA reads TGTGCCAGCAGCTTGGCCAAGCTCCGCGGGGAGACCCAGTACTTC.

The chain uses TRBV12-3 or TRBV12-4 and TRBJ1-2; no firm D call. The CDR3 has 17 residues. Trimming took off 3 bases at V and 4 bases at J, with 21 bases between the two ends. The CDR3 spells CASSLALVGSTSYGYTF. CDR3 bases: TGTGCCAGCAGTTTGGCTCTGGTGGGGAGTACCTCCTATGGCTACACCTTC.

The V call is TRBV9, the J call TRBJ2-7; 7 positions match TRBD1. CDR3 length: 15 residues. The junction had 5 bases not matched to a gene; V was cut back by 0 bases and J by 2 bases. CDR1 is SGDLS and CDR2 is YYNGEE in the germline V gene. The CDR3 DNA is TGTGCCAGCAGCGTAGCCAGGGACAGCACCTACGAGCAGTACTTC. It translates to CASSVARDSTYEQYF.

This chain joins TRBV4-3 and TRBJ2-4; D is perhaps TRBD2 (5 bases). V dropped 0 bases and J dropped 9 bases, with 12 bases sitting between them. The CDR3 loop spans 14 amino acids. The germline V gene has CDR1 LGHNA and CDR2 YSLEER. The chain's CDR3 is CASSQDNTEGIQYF. CDR3 in DNA: TGCGCCAGCAGCCAAGACAATACAGAGGGCATTCAGTACTTC.

This clonotype was picked up many times. This chain connects TRBV2 to TRBJ2-7; 14 nucleotides line up with TRBD2. V lost 1 base and J lost 4; bases outside the gene matches: 3. The length of the CDR3 is 16 residues. Germline CDR1 reads SNHLY; CDR2 reads FYNNEI. The DNA of the CDR3 is TGTGCCAGCAGTGAAGGAGGACTAGCGGGGGGATACGAGCAGTACTTC. Amino acids: CASSEGGLAGGYEQYF.

The chain uses TRBV12-3 or TRBV12-4 and TRBJ2-5; 7 bases fit TRBD2. The CDR3 is 14 residues long. V was pared by 6 bases and J by 6 bases, with 10 bases of the junction left unmatched. The CDR3 DNA reads as TGTGCCAGCAGCGCTATGTCGGGGGGTCAGACCCAGTACTTC. Its translation is CASSAMSGGQTQYF.

The gene calls are TRBV6-5 and TRBJ1-1; D is unclear. In germline, CDR1 is MNHEY, CDR2 SVGAGI. With 0 bases removed from V and 2 bases from J, the gap between germline ends came to 10 bases. The CDR3 consists of 15 residues. CDR3: CASSYSIELNTEAFF. The CDR3 DNA reads as TGTGCCAGCAGTTACTCGATAGAGCTAAACACTGAAGCTTTCTTT.

This clonotype came up a few times. The chain employs TRBV12-3 or TRBV12-4 and TRBJ2-2; D is undetermined. The CDR3 has 11 residues. Between the trimmed V and J ends, which lost 5 bases and 7 bases, there was a span of 5 bases. The CDR3 sequence: CASSRFGELFF. CDR3 bases: TGTGCCAGCAGTCGGTTCGGGGAGCTGTTTTTT.

This clonotype was counted many times. The chain combines TRBV30 with TRBJ1-1, with 10 bases identical to TRBD1. After removal of 7 bases from V and 3 bases from J, the junction contained 2 bases not matched to a gene. The CDR3 loop spans 12 amino acids. The germline V gene encodes CDR1 GTSNPN and CDR2 SVGIG (reference sequence). The CDR3 DNA is TGTGCCTTGGACAGGGGGGACACTGAAGCTTTCTTT. Translated, it gives CALDRGDTEAFF. Supplemented by reference TRBV30 and TRBJ1-1, the full variable domain reads SQTIHQWPATLVQPVGSPLSLECTVEGTSNPNLYWYRQAAGRGLQLLFYSVGIGQISSEVPQNLSASRPQDRQFILSSKKLLLSDSGFYLCALDRGDTEAFFGQGTRLTVV.

This clonotype came up a few times. The V gene is TRBV29-1, the J gene TRBJ2-1; 12 nucleotides agree with TRBD2. Germline CDR1 reads SQVTM; CDR2 reads ANQGSEA. V gave up 5 bases and J gave up 7 bases; unmatched junction bases: 15. There are 17 residues in the CDR3. CDR3 loop: CSVSRRLAGVLGNEQFF. CDR3 coding DNA: TGCAGCGTTAGTAGGCGACTAGCGGGAGTCCTGGGAAATGAGCAGTTCTTC.

This clonotype has just a few counts. This chain joins TRBV28 and TRBJ2-5; TRBD1 matches 9 bases. From germline, CDR1 is MDHEN and CDR2 SYDVKM. With 1 base clipped from V and 5 bases from J, the junction kept 8 bases outside the gene matches. The CDR3 has 16 residues. In DNA form, the CDR3 reads TGTGCCAGCAGTTTATCACAGGGGGCACCTGACGAGACCCAGTACTTC. Amino acids: CASSLSQGAPDETQYF.

This clonotype was counted only a few times. The chain recombines TRBV12-3 or TRBV12-4 with TRBJ2-3; D is unresolved. The CDR3 contains 13 residues. The ends were cut back, 7 bases at V and 0 bases at J, with 8 bases in the middle. The CDR3 spells CASNPPSTDTQYF. The CDR3 DNA reads TGTGCCAGCAATCCCCCTAGCACAGATACGCAGTATTTT.

The rearrangement joins TRBV28 to TRBJ2-5; D gene unclear. Germline V gives CDR1 MDHEN, CDR2 SYDVKM. V was pared by 5 bases and J by 1 base, with 11 bases between. CDR3 size: 14 residues. In nucleotides, the CDR3 is TGTGCCAGCAGTCCCCGTACACTCCAAGAGACCCAGTACTTC. It is translated as CASSPRTLQETQYF.

This clonotype was observed a few times. The rearrangement uses TRBV4-1 and TRBJ2-7; TRBD1 aligns across 11 bases. CDR3 length: 13 residues. The germline V gene encodes CDR1 MGHRA and CDR2 YSYEKL. V lost 4 bases, J lost 6 bases, and 2 bases stayed unmatched. The CDR3 loop reads CASSRGTGGEQYF. CDR3 nucleotide sequence: TGCGCCAGCAGCCGGGGGACAGGGGGCGAGCAGTACTTC.

In this sample, this clonotype turned up many times. The rearrangement links TRBV4-1 to TRBJ1-5; unclear D gene. V was pared by 2 bases and J by 3 bases, with 11 bases between. The CDR3 is made up of 15 amino acids. Germline CDR1 reads MGHRA; CDR2 reads YSYEKL. The CDR3 DNA is TGCGCCAGCAGCCAACGGGTTTCGTTCAATCAGCCCCAGCATTTT. Translation: CASSQRVSFNQPQHF.